The present entry profiles one T cell receptor (beta chain) with its context. This CDR3 is 16 amino acids long. Trimming pared 2 bases from V and 1 base from J, leaving 9 bases between. CDR1 and CDR2 from the germline V gene are LGHDT and YNNKEL (reference sequence). With random hexamers, reverse transcription was performed on about 0.5 to 1 ug of RNA. TCRdb reanalysed the immunoSEQ multiplex PCR reads using MiXCR and keeps one entry per CDR3 protein. The sample yields 100,000 to 150,000 distinct CDR3 sequences, 90% to 95% seen once. The sample comes from a study of CD8 T cells in Susac syndrome. Material: CD4+ T cells from PBMCs. The TCR was taken from a human donor in good health. The genes are TRBV3-1 and TRBJ2-6; possibly TRBD1 for D (5 bases). The CDR3 sequence: CASSQNRRSGANVLTF. For the CDR3, the DNA is TGTGCCAGCAGCCAAAACAGGCGTTCTGGGGCCAACGTCCTGACTTTC.